This T cell receptor beta chain was recorded in a study of blood T cell repertoires in COVID-19 (dated by TCRdb to about 2020). Context from the whole study: Samples covering the acute and convalescent phases of COVID-19 were provided by collaborators in the United States, Italy and Spain. Deeply sampled blood TCRbeta repertoires from subjects exposed to, actively infected with, or recovered from COVID-19 were included in the dataset. The prospective study material was composed of cDNA or gDNA derived from T cells, B-cell-depleted T cells, or PBMCs. HLA class I and class II types, where available, came from metadata supplied by the sample provider rather than from assay-based typing. Samples came from the ongoing ImmuneRACE study (first 160 participants) plus 1,254 subjects from 6 global collaborators. Nearly every sample came with metadata listing a de-identified subject ID, COVID-19 status, age in years and sex. The repertoires were released in a freely available public database intended as a resource for research on the immune response to SARS-CoV-2. Broad study findings and their caveats: The amount of clinical and demographic metadata varied by source and participant and was provided uncurated.

Participants in the prospective study were aged about 18 to 95 years, lived in over 20 United States geographic areas, and enrolled through a virtual design. To assign participants to cohorts, the prospective study relied on clinical history that participants themselves reported in a screening survey and a study questionnaire. Recovered participants in ImmuneRACE Cohort 3 were defined by two consecutive negative NP/OP PCR tests, clearance by a healthcare professional, or resolution of symptoms. In the prospective study, mobile phlebotomists collected whole blood, serum and a nasopharyngeal or oropharyngeal swab from each participant. Participants in the prospective study had the option to provide additional blood draws and questionnaires over an approximately 2-month period. Prospective study blood samples were shipped either frozen or at room temperature before DNA extraction. TCRbeta CDR3 regions were amplified from genomic DNA using the immunoSEQ Assay, a bias-controlled multiplex PCR. In the original analysis: The number of nucleated cells in each sample was estimated from the amplification of reference gene primers within the assay. To quantify the absolute abundance of each unique TCRbeta CDR3 rearrangement, sequence reads were collapsed and filtered. For each sample, productive Simpson clonality was calculated as the square root of Simpson's diversity index across productive rearrangements. The table comes from immuneACCESS by way of TCRdb, which keeps in-frame sequences with V and J called. Part of the clones is missing from these tables; in studies checked, under half for an unresolved V gene and the rest for unknown reasons. Clonal size and the V and J genes are those of that table, whereas D and trimming came from the DNA. In this sample the table shows 150,000 to 200,000 clones, 65% to 90% of which occur a single time. Roughly 15% of the sample lies in the top ten.

V and J are truncated by 7 bases and 5 bases respectively, leaving an intervening sequence of 20 bases. CDR1 is given as MNHEY and CDR2 as SVGAGI, both from the germline V gene. The CDR3 has 15 amino acids, counting the end cysteine and phenylalanine. The kept DNA is CDR3 alone, 45 bases in frame from the first base. Notes on this clone: This clone's antigen is unknown. Per-base qualities were not stored, and no clone one base away is much larger.

This sequence was found in a man aged 45-65 years who had recovered from COVID-19. This chain is built from TRBV6-5 and TRBJ1-2, with the D gene too uncertain to name. Source material: PBMCs or T cells enriched from blood (not recorded which). The CDR3 protein: CASTTERGPEYGYTF. The DNA sequence is given as TGTGCCAGCACCACAGAGCGCGGGCCCGAATATGGCTACACCTTC.